This T cell receptor (beta chain) derives from a study of blood T cell repertoires in COVID-19. Per the authors' pipeline: Nucleated cell number was recorded as an estimate derived from reference gene primer amplification. The data were produced by immunoSEQ multiplex PCR, yet TCRdb's version contains in-frame clones alone and is incomplete. From that table come the V and J calls and clone size; the DNA was used to work out D and trimming. Of about 200,000 clones in the sample, 86% were seen once. The cohort comprised adults aged about 18 to 90 years residing in 20 to 30 US areas. Researchers sorted participants into cohorts using their self-reported clinical history. Within 2 weeks before study entry, exposed participants met a COVID-19 case. The clonotype was recovered from a woman in her twenties or thirties who had been exposed to COVID-19. Sample: PBMCs or T cells enriched from blood (not recorded which).

The CDR3, as DNA: TGCGCCAGCAGCTCCGGAGGAGTCAATGAAAAACTGTTTTTT. This gives the protein CASSSGGVNEKLFF. The V call is TRBV5-1, the J call TRBJ1-4, with unresolved D. Trimming removed 3 bases from V and 5 bases from J, with 11 bases in between. Germline V gene lookup returns CDR1 SGHRS and CDR2 YFSETQ. This CDR3 has 14 residues.